This TCR beta chain is drawn from a study of molecular identifiers for immune sequencing clone quantification. This clonotype occurred many times. Using its own MiXCR run on the PCR reads, TCRdb lists one record per CDR3 protein. The top ten clones hold 0.85% to 0.9% of a sample with about 640,000 distinct CDR3 sequences, about 20% of them seen once. Germline V gene sequence: CDR1 DFQATT, CDR2 SNEGSKA (reference sequence). Trimming shortened V by 6 bases and J by 1 base, and 7 bases separated the two germline ends. The CDR3 consists of 11 residues. The clonotype was recovered from a human donor in good health. Some libraries in this study had Jurkat cell RNA spiked in. The chain is built from TRBV20-1 and TRBJ2-7; D is undetermined. Input material: naive CD8+ T cells from blood, with Jurkat cell RNA spiked in. The subset here: FACS-sorted CD8+CD4-CCR7+CD45RA+ naive T cells. This CDR3 is CSALHSYEQYF. The CDR3 DNA is TGCAGTGCACTGCATTCCTACGAGCAGTACTTC.